This T cell receptor beta chain was retrieved from a study of cytomegalovirus exposure and HLA in healthy donors. Study outcomes and limitations: Later analysis associated a missense DCLRE1C variant with TCR beta V- and J-gene trimming.

About this clone: What it binds is unknown. One end of the junction varies from germline; a read error may be responsible.

CDR1 and CDR2 (germline): SGHRS, YFSETQ. The CDR3 is 13 amino acids. The PCR ran on 60 Vbeta and 13 Jbeta primers. The repertoire was sequenced with immunoSEQ multiplex PCR; TCRdb's copy has only in-frame clones and lacks some. Its table lists 45,000 to 50,000 clones. Donors showed nominal health when sampled, although they likely had unrecorded immune exposures. This chain links TRBV5-1 with TRBJ1-2; D perhaps matches TRBD1 (5 bases). The receptor comes from a male donor in good health and CMV-seronegative. Source material: PBMCs. The CDR3 DNA reads TGCGCCAGCATGCGGGGGGGTAACGATGGCTACACCTTC. This translates into CASMRGGNDGYTF. The variable domain in full, completed from reference TRBV5-1 and TRBJ1-2, reads KAGVTQTPRYLIKTRGQQVTLSCSPISGHRSVSWYQQTPGQGLQFLFEYFSETQRNKGNFPGRFSGRQFSNSRSEMNVSTLELGDSALYLCASMRGGNDGYTFGSGTRLTVV.